The rows below give T cell receptor beta chains drawn from one sample of a study of T-cell memory formation after mild COVID-19. TCRdb reanalysed the 5' RACE reads using MiXCR and keeps one entry per CDR3 protein. The data contain about 290,000 distinct CDR3 sequences, about 16% of them singletons. The sequenced sample consisted of PBMCs or a T cell subset sorted from them (not recorded which). These receptors came from a man aged 18 to 30 who had mild COVID-19 (a few samples of this study predate the infection). Cell type and time point are not known. Each CDR3 is given with its conserved first and last residue.

CDR3aa: CASSYLDSHQPQHF
j_gene: TRBJ1-5
v_gene: TRBV6-7

CDR3aa: CASSYPGSGTEAFF
j_gene: TRBJ1-1
v_gene: TRBV4-2

CDR3aa: CASTKTGTPYEQYF
j_gene: TRBJ2-7
v_gene: TRBV10-2

CDR3aa: CSARGRGSQPQHF
j_gene: TRBJ1-5
v_gene: TRBV20-1

CDR3aa: CASSPGTGGDEQYF
j_gene: TRBJ2-7
v_gene: TRBV18

CDR3aa: CASSPPGMGWNTEAFF
j_gene: TRBJ1-1
v_gene: TRBV18

CDR3aa: CASSLIAGGHYNEQFF
j_gene: TRBJ2-1
v_gene: TRBV6-5

CDR3aa: CASSFGEPQHF
j_gene: TRBJ1-5
v_gene: TRBV12-3/TRBV12-4

CDR3aa: CASSYPSSYNEQFF
j_gene: TRBJ2-1
v_gene: TRBV6-6

CDR3aa: CASSQDRQGPTGELFF
j_gene: TRBJ2-2
v_gene: TRBV4-3

CDR3aa: CATSRVIPGTGAHEQFF
j_gene: TRBJ2-1
v_gene: TRBV15

CDR3aa: CASSSSAGSSGNTIYF
j_gene: TRBJ1-3
v_gene: TRBV7-2

CDR3aa: CASSGTGSGEQFF
j_gene: TRBJ2-1
v_gene: TRBV9

CDR3aa: CASGGDYTEAFF
j_gene: TRBJ1-1
v_gene: TRBV2

CDR3aa: CASAPGGPRDTQYF
j_gene: TRBJ2-3
v_gene: TRBV7-6

CDR3aa: CSAVAVDTDTQYF
j_gene: TRBJ2-3
v_gene: TRBV29-1

CDR3aa: CASMGRAVGELFF
j_gene: TRBJ2-2
v_gene: TRBV9

CDR3aa: CASSAPGTGRSEKLFF
j_gene: TRBJ1-4
v_gene: TRBV9

CDR3aa: CASSRTSVVYNEQFF
j_gene: TRBJ2-1
v_gene: TRBV14

CDR3aa: CATPLGPLLLGANVLTF
j_gene: TRBJ2-6
v_gene: TRBV7-9

CDR3aa: CASSWAGNTEAFF
j_gene: TRBJ1-1
v_gene: TRBV27

CDR3aa: CASSEFASRVEKLFF
j_gene: TRBJ1-4
v_gene: TRBV25-1

CDR3aa: CASSYGFGEAFF
j_gene: TRBJ1-1
v_gene: TRBV6-5

CDR3aa: CASRITVRAGANVLTF
j_gene: TRBJ2-6
v_gene: TRBV12-3/TRBV12-4

CDR3aa: CASSFGGVGQPQHF
j_gene: TRBJ1-5
v_gene: TRBV28

CDR3aa: CASSSQGATEAFF
j_gene: TRBJ1-1
v_gene: TRBV7-9

CDR3aa: CASSQVGTGKRDEQYF
j_gene: TRBJ2-7
v_gene: TRBV4-1

CDR3aa: CASSLVGARTDTQYF
j_gene: TRBJ2-3
v_gene: TRBV7-2

CDR3aa: CATSVGGVNNEQFF
j_gene: TRBJ2-1
v_gene: TRBV24-1

CDR3aa: CASSSDRGTNYGYTF
j_gene: TRBJ1-2
v_gene: TRBV11-1

CDR3aa: CASSQDKGYEQYF
j_gene: TRBJ2-7
v_gene: TRBV4-3

CDR3aa: CATSGGAEGPGAFF
j_gene: TRBJ1-1
v_gene: TRBV24-1

CDR3aa: CASSQSRQGSETQYF
j_gene: TRBJ2-5
v_gene: TRBV5-4

CDR3aa: CASVRWENTEAFF
j_gene: TRBJ1-1
v_gene: TRBV7-8

CDR3aa: CASRTDRANTEAFF
j_gene: TRBJ1-1
v_gene: TRBV6-6

CDR3aa: CASSPSGGGRGYTF
j_gene: TRBJ1-2
v_gene: TRBV9

CDR3aa: CASSWGSSGGAGGYNEQFF
j_gene: TRBJ2-1
v_gene: TRBV5-1

CDR3aa: CSVEGPGGGSNYGYTF
j_gene: TRBJ1-2
v_gene: TRBV29-1

CDR3aa: CASSRPEGLPRAQYF
j_gene: TRBJ2-5
v_gene: TRBV7-2